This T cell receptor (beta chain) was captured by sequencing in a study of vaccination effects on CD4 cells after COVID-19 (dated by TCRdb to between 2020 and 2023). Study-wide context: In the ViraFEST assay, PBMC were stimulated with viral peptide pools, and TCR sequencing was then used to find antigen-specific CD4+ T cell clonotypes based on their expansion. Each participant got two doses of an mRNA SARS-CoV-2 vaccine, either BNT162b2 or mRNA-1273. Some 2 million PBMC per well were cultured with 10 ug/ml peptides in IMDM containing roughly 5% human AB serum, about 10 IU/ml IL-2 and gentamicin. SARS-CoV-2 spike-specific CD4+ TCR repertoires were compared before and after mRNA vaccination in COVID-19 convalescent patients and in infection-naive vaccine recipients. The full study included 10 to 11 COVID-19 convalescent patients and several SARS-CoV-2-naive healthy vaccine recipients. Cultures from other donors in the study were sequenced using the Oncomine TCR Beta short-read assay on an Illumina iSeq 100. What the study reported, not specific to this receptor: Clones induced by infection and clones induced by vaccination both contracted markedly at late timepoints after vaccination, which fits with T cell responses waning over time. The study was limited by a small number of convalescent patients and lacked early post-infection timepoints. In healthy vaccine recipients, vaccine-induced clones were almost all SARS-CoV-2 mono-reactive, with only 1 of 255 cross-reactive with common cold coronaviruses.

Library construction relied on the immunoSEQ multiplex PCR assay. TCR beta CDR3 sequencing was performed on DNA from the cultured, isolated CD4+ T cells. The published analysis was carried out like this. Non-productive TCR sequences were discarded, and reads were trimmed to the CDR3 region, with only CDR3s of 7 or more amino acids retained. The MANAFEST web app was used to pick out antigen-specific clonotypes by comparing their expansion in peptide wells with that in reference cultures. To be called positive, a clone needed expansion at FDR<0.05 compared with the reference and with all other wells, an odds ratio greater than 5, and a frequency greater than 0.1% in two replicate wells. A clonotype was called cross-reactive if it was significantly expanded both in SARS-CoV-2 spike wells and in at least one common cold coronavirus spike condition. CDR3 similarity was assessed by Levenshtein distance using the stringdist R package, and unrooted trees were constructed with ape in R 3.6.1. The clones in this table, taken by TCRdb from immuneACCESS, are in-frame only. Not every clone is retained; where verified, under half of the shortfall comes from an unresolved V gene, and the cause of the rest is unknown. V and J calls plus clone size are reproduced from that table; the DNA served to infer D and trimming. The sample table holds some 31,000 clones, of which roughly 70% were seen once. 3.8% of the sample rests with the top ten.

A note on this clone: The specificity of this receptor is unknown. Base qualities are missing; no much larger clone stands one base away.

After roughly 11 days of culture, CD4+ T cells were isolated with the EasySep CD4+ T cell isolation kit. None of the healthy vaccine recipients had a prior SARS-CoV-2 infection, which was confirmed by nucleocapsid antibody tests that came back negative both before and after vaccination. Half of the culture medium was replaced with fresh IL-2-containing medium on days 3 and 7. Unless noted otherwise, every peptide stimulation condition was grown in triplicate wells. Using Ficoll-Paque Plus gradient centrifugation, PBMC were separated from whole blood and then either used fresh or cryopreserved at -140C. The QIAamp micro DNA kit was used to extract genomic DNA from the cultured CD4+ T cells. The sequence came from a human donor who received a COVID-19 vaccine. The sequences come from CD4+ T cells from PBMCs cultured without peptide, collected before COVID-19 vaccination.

The DNA reads as follows: TGTGCCAGTAGTGCCCGACGAGGGCGCTTCACCGGGGAGCTGTTTTTT. This is translated as CASSARRGRFTGELFF. The chain links TRBV19 with TRBJ2-2; TRBD2 is a weak D gene call, 5 bases matching. The CDR1 and CDR2 encoded by the germline V gene (reference sequence) are LNHDA and SQIVND. V and J lose 5 bases and 4 bases, and a span of 17 bases separates them. From the cysteine up to the phenylalanine, the CDR3 has a length of 16 residues. Only the CDR3 DNA is retained, 48 bases long and in frame from the first base.